Listed below are T cell receptor beta chains from one sample, sequenced in a study of breast tumors, draining lymph nodes, adjacent tissues. Via MiXCR, TCRdb re-called the multiplex PCR reads, giving one row per CDR3 protein. The sample has about 220,000 distinct CDR3 sequences, less than 45% seen once. What was sequenced was axillary lymph node tissue. The receptors originated from a female donor with breast cancer. Some clones in this sample may be carry-over from other donors' samples. Both conserved end residues are part of each CDR3. The D gene is left open where the match is weak. Where a row states a size, it is once, few, many or the class of an expanded clone; other rows omit it.

D	size	J	V	CDR3	DNA
.	many	TRBJ2-3	TRBV12-3/TRBV12-4	CASSLAGTFSTDTQYF	TGTGCCAGCAGTTTAGCTGGGACATTTAGCACAGATACGCAGTATTTT
.	.	TRBJ2-7	TRBV6-6	CASSNLPGHSYEQYF	TGTGCCAGCAGTAACCTCCCGGGACATTCCTACGAGCAGTACTTC
.	.	TRBJ1-6	TRBV6-6	CASSYRVPSPLHF	TGTGCCAGCAGTTACCGGGTTCCCTCACCCCTCCACTTT
.	many	TRBJ2-1	TRBV7-2	CASSLITGRYNEQFF	TGTGCCAGCAGCTTAATCACAGGGAGGTACAATGAGCAGTTCTTC
TRBD2	many	TRBJ2-2	TRBV9	CASSVAGGNTGELFF	TGTGCCAGCAGTGTAGCGGGGGGGAACACCGGGGAGCTGTTTTTT
.	once	TRBJ1-5	TRBV7-7	CASSGNRASNQPQHF	TGTGCTAGCAGCGGCAACAGGGCGAGCAATCAGCCCCAGCATTTT
.	many	TRBJ1-6	TRBV29-1	CSVGTDFNSPLHF	TGCAGCGTTGGGACAGACTTTAATTCACCCCTCCACTTT
.	.	TRBJ2-1	TRBV7-2	CASSLARGQASYNEQFF	TGTGCCAGCAGCTTAGCGCGGGGGCAGGCTTCCTACAATGAGCAGTTCTTC
.	many	TRBJ2-7	TRBV5-1	CASSVTGTPYEQYF	TGCGCCAGCAGCGTTACCGGGACACCCTACGAGCAGTACTTC
.	.	TRBJ1-5	TRBV2	CASSENHEHF	TGTGCCAGCAGTGAAAACCACGAGCATTTT
TRBD2	many	TRBJ2-2	TRBV2	CASKRLAGGRNTGELFF	TGTGCCAGCAAAAGACTAGCGGGAGGGAGGAACACCGGGGAGCTGTTTTTT
TRBD1	medium-sized	TRBJ1-5	TRBV12-5	CASGPTGGQPQHF	TGTGCTAGTGGTCCGACAGGGGGCCAGCCCCAGCATTTT
.	many	TRBJ2-7	TRBV19	CASRKSLGRYYEQYF	TGTGCCAGTAGAAAGTCTCTGGGTAGGTACTACGAGCAGTACTTC
TRBD2	few	TRBJ2-2	TRBV19	CASLQLRGGGAITGELFF	TGTGCCAGCTTGCAACTGAGGGGCGGGGGGGCAATCACCGGGGAGCTGTTTTTT
TRBD1	many	TRBJ2-7	TRBV10-3	CAIREPGGGYEQYF	TGTGCCATCAGGGAACCAGGGGGTGGTTACGAGCAGTACTTC
.	many	TRBJ2-7	TRBV11-3	CASGEGGSYEQYF	TGTGCCAGCGGAGAAGGAGGCTCCTACGAGCAGTACTTC
TRBD1	.	TRBJ1-4	TRBV7-2	CASSRPGAGTATNEKLFF	TGTGCCAGCAGCCGCCCAGGGGCGGGGACAGCAACTAATGAAAAACTGTTTTTT
.	many	TRBJ2-2	TRBV25-1	CASSAQGSRNGELFF	TGTGCCAGCAGCGCCCAGGGCAGCCGAAACGGGGAGCTGTTTTTT
.	.	TRBJ1-5	TRBV2	CASSDRGSRENQPQHF	TGTGCCAGCAGTGATCGGGGGAGCCGAGAGAATCAGCCCCAGCATTTT
TRBD1	many	TRBJ1-2	TRBV11-2	CASSLAQDRGGYTF	TGTGCCAGCAGCTTAGCCCAGGACAGGGGAGGCTACACCTTC
.	.	TRBJ1-3	TRBV27	CASSSLQGRTGNTIYF	TGTGCCAGCAGTTCCCTGCAGGGGAGAACTGGAAACACCATATATTTT
.	many	TRBJ1-2	TRBV29-1	CSVGDLYGYTF	TGCAGCGTTGGGGACCTTTATGGCTACACCTTC
.	.	TRBJ2-1	TRBV7-6	CASSAGPNNEQFF	TGTGCCAGCAGCGCCGGTCCGAACAATGAGCAGTTCTTC
.	many	TRBJ2-3	TRBV4-2	CASSQEGGGSTDTQYF	TGTGCCAGCAGCCAAGAGGGAGGGGGCAGCACAGATACGCAGTATTTT
.	many	TRBJ2-2	TRBV20-1	CSARAGARNTGELFF	TGCAGTGCTAGAGCGGGCGCCCGAAACACCGGGGAGCTGTTTTTT
.	many	TRBJ2-2	TRBV4-2	CASSPPGESNTGELFF	TGTGCCAGCAGCCCTCCGGGCGAGTCGAACACCGGGGAGCTGTTTTTT
TRBD2	many	TRBJ2-7	TRBV19	CASRYSGRGSYEQYF	TGTGCCAGTAGATATAGCGGGAGGGGCTCCTACGAGCAGTACTTC
.	many	TRBJ1-6	TRBV7-9	CASSTGRNSPLHF	TGTGCCAGCAGCACAGGGCGAAATTCACCCCTCCACTTT
TRBD1	many	TRBJ2-7	TRBV5-1	CASSLAGGLGEQYF	TGCGCCAGCAGCTTGGCAGGGGGATTGGGCGAGCAGTACTTC
.	many	TRBJ2-3	TRBV4-2	CASSQDPGGGRTDTQYF	TGTGCCAGCAGCCAAGATCCAGGGGGGGGCCGCACAGATACGCAGTATTTT
.	.	TRBJ2-3	TRBV4-1	CASRGGGAGPSTDTQYF	TGCGCCAGCAGGGGTGGGGGAGCTGGTCCCAGCACAGATACGCAGTATTTT
TRBD1	many	TRBJ1-3	TRBV20-1	CSARRQGTGNTIYF	TGCAGTGCTCGTAGACAGGGAACTGGAAACACCATATATTTT
TRBD2	many	TRBJ2-3	TRBV29-1	CSVDGGLAGVTDTQYF	TGCAGCGTTGATGGGGGACTAGCGGGGGTGACAGATACGCAGTATTTT
.	.	TRBJ1-3	TRBV19	CASSIQFGLISGNTIYF	TGTGCCAGTAGTATCCAGTTTGGGCTAATCTCTGGAAACACCATATATTTT
.	.	TRBJ2-5	TRBV12-3/TRBV12-4	CASSFVRRDGTQYF	TGTGCCAGCAGTTTCGTCCGGCGGGACGGGACCCAGTACTTC
TRBD1	.	TRBJ1-4	TRBV20-1	CSASRQGKLFF	TGCAGTGCTAGTAGACAGGGGAAACTGTTTTTT
.	many	TRBJ1-6	TRBV3-1	CASSQDYGKNSPLHF	TGTGCCAGCAGCCAAGATTATGGGAAGAATTCACCCCTCCACTTT
.	few	TRBJ2-7	TRBV6-5	CASSPLGGTSYEQYF	TGTGCCAGCAGCCCGTTAGGGGGAACCTCCTACGAGCAGTACTTC
TRBD1	.	TRBJ1-5	TRBV10-2	CASSGDRRSNQPQHF	TGCGCCAGCAGTGGGGACAGGAGAAGCAATCAGCCCCAGCATTTT
.	many	TRBJ2-1	TRBV2	CASSEGQGEAYNEQFF	TGTGCCAGCAGTGAAGGTCAGGGGGAGGCCTACAATGAGCAGTTCTTC
TRBD1	many	TRBJ2-3	TRBV5-1	CASSVGTGGITDTQYF	TGCGCCAGCAGCGTCGGGACAGGGGGTATCACAGATACGCAGTATTTT
.	many	TRBJ2-7	TRBV6-5	CASNRRNTYEQYF	TGTGCCAGCAATCGACGGAACACCTACGAGCAGTACTTC
TRBD1	many	TRBJ2-7	TRBV5-8	CASSSKHRDRFSYEQYF	TGTGCCAGCAGCTCAAAGCACCGGGACAGATTCTCCTACGAGCAGTACTTC
.	many	TRBJ2-7	TRBV18	CASSPASTAYEQYF	TGTGCCAGCTCACCGGCTAGCACAGCCTACGAGCAGTACTTC